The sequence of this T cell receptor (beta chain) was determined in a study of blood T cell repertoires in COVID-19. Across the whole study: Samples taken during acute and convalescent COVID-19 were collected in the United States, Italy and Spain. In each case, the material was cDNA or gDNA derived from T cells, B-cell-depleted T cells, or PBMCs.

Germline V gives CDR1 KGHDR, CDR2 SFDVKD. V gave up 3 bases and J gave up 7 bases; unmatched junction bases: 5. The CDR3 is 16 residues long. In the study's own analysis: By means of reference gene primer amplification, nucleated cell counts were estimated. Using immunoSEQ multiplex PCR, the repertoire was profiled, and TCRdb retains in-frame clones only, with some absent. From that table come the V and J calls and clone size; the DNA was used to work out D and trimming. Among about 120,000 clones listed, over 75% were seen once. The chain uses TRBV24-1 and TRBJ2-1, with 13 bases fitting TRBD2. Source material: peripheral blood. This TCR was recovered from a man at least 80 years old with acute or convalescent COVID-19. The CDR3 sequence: CATSDPTSGRLNEQFF. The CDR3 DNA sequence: TGTGCCACCAGTGATCCGACTAGCGGGAGGTTGAATGAGCAGTTCTTC.